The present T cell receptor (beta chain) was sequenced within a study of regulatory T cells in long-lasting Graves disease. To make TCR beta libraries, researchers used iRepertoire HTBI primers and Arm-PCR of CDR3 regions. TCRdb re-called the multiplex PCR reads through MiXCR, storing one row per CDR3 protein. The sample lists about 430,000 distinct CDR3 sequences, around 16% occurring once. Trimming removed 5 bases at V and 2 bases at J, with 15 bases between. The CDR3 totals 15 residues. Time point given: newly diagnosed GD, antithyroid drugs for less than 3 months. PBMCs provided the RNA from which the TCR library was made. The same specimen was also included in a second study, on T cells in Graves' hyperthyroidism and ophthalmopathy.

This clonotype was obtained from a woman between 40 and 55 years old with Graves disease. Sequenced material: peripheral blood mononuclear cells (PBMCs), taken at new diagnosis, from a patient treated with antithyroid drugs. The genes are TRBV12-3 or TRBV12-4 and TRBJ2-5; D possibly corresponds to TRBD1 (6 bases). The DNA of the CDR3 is TGTGCCAGCAGTGTAGACGGGACACCTCAAGAGACCCAGTACTTC. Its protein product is CASSVDGTPQETQYF.